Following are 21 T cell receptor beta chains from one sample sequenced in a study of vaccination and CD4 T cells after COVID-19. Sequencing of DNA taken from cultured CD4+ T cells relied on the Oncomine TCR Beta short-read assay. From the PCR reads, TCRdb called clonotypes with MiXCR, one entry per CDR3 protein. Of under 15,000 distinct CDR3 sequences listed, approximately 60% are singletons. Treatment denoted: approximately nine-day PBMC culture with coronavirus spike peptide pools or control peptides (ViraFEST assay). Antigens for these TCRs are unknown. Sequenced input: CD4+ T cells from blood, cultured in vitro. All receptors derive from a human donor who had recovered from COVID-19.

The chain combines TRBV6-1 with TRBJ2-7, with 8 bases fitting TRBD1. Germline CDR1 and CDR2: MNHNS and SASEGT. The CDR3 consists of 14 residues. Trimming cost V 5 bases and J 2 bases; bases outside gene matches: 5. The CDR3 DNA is TGTGCCAGCAGTCCCTGGACAGGGACCTACGAGCAGTACTTC. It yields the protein CASSPWTGTYEQYF.

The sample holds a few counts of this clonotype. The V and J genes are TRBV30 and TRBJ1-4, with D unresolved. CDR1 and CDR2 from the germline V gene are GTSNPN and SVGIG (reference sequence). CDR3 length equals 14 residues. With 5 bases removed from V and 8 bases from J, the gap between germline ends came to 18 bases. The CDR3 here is CAWSPNGVGEKLFF. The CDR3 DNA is TGTGCCTGGTCCCCCAACGGGGTTGGGGAAAAACTGTTTTTT.

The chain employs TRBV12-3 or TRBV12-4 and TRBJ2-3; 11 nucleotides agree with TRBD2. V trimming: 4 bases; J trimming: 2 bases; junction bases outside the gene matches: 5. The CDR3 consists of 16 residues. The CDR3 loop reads CASSSLAGGNTDTQYF. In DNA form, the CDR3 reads TGTGCCAGCAGTTCCTTAGCGGGAGGGAACACAGATACGCAGTATTTT.

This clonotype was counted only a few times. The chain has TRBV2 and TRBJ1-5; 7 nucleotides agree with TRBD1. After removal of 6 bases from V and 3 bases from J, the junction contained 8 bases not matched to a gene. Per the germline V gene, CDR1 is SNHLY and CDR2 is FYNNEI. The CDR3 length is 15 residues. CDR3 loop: CASSRDSPYNQPQHF. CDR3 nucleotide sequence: TGTGCCAGCAGCAGGGACAGTCCTTACAATCAGCCCCAGCATTTT.

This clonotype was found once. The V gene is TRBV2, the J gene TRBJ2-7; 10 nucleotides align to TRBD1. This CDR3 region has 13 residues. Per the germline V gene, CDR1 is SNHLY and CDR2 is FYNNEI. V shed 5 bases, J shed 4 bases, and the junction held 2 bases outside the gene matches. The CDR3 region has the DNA TGTGCCAGCAGTCGACAGGGGGCGTACGAGCAGTACTTC. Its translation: CASSRQGAYEQYF.

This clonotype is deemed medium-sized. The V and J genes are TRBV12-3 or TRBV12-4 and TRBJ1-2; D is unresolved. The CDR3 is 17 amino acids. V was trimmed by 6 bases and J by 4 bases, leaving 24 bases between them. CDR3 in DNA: TGTGCCAGCAGCTTGGACGGGTTGTGGTTGTCGGGCTATGGCTACACCTTC. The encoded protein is CASSLDGLWLSGYGYTF.

The CDR3 bases are TGTGCCACTAAGACTAGCGGCACAGATACGCAGTATTTT. Its translation is CATKTSGTDTQYF. The rearrangement uses TRBV24-1 and TRBJ2-3; 8 nucleotides agree with TRBD2. The germline V gene has CDR1 KGHDR and CDR2 SFDVKD. With V trimmed by 10 bases and J by 1 base, 3 bases remained unmatched. The CDR3 is made up of 13 amino acids.

This CDR3 reads CASSLGSGTGYSGANVLTF. CDR3 DNA sequence: TGTGCCAGCAGCTTAGGTAGTGGGACAGGTTACTCTGGGGCCAACGTCCTGACTTTC. V gene TRBV7-6 combines with J gene TRBJ2-6, with 8 bases that match TRBD1. The J segment lost 0 bases and the V segment lost 1 base, leaving 8 bases of the junction unmatched. Germline V gives CDR1 SGHVS, CDR2 FNYEAQ. This CDR3 comprises 19 residues.

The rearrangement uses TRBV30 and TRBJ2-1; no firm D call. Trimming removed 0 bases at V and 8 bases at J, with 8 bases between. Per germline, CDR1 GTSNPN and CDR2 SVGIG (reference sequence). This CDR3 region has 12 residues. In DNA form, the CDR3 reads TGTGCCTGGAGTGTACAAAGCTATGAGCAGTTCTTC. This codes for CAWSVQSYEQFF.

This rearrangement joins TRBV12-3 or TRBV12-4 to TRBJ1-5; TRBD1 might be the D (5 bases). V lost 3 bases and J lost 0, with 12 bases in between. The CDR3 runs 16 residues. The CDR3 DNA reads TGTGCCAGCAGTTTTGGCCGGGGGGATAGCAATCAGCCCCAGCATTTT. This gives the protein CASSFGRGDSNQPQHF.

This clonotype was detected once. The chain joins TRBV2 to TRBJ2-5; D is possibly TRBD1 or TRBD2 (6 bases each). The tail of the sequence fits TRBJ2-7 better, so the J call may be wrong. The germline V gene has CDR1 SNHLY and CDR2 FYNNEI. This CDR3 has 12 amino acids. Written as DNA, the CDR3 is TGTGCCAGCAGTGTCAGGGGAGGCGAGCAGTACTTC. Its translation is CASSVRGGEQYF.

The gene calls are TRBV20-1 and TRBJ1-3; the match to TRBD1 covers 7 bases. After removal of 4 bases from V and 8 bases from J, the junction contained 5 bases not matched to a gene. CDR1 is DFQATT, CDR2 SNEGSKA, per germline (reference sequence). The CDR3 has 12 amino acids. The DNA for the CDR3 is TGCAGTGCTATCCGCAGGGGGGACACCATATATTTT. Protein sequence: CSAIRRGDTIYF.

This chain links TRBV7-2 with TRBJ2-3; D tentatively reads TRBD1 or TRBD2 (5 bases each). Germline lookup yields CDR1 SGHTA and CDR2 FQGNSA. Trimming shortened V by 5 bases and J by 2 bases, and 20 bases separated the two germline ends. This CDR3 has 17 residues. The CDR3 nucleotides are TGTGCCAGCAGCCGTATAACCCCCGGGACCAACACAGATACGCAGTATTTT. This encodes CASSRITPGTNTDTQYF.

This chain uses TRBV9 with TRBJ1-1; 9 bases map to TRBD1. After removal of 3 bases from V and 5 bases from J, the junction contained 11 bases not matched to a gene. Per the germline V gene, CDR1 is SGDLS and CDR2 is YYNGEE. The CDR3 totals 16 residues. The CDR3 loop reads CASSGGPQGAWTEAFF. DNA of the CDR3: TGTGCCAGCAGCGGTGGGCCACAGGGGGCGTGGACTGAAGCTTTCTTT. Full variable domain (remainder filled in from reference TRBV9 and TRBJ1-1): DSGVTQTPKHLITATGQRVTLRCSPRSGDLSVYWYQQSLDQGLQFLIQYYNGEERAKGNILERFSAQQFPDLHSELNLSSLELGDSALYFCASSGGPQGAWTEAFFGQGTRLTVV.

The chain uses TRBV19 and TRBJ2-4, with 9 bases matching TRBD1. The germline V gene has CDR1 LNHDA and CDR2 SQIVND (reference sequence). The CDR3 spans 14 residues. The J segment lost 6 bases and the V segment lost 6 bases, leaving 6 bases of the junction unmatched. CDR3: CASSSTGGGNIQYF. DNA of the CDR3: TGTGCCAGTAGCTCGACAGGGGGAGGAAACATTCAGTACTTC.

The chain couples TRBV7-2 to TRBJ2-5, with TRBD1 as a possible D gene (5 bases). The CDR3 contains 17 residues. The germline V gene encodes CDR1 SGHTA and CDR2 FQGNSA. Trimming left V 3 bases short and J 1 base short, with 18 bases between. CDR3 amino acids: CASSFRGLLGAQETQYF. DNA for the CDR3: TGTGCCAGCAGCTTCCGCGGCCTCCTAGGGGCCCAAGAGACCCAGTACTTC.

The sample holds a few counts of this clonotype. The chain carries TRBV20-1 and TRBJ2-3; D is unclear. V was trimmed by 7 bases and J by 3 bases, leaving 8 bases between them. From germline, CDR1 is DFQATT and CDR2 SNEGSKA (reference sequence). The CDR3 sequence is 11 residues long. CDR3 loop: CSGFGTDTQYF. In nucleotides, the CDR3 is TGCAGTGGCTTCGGGACAGATACGCAGTATTTT.

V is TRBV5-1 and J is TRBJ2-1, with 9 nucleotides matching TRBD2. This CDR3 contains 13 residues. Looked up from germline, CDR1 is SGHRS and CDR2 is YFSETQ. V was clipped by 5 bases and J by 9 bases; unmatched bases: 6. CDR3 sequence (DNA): TGCGCCAGCAGTCCCACACTAGCGGGTGAGCAGTTCTTC. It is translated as CASSPTLAGEQFF.

The CDR3 spells CASSFTGQPYEQYF. The DNA for the CDR3 is TGTGCCAGCAGCTTTACAGGCCAACCCTACGAGCAGTACTTC. The chain links TRBV7-2 to TRBJ2-7; D might be TRBD1 (5 bases). Looked up from germline, CDR1 is SGHTA and CDR2 is FQGNSA. V was pared by 3 bases and J by 2 bases, with 11 bases between. The CDR3 length is 14 residues.

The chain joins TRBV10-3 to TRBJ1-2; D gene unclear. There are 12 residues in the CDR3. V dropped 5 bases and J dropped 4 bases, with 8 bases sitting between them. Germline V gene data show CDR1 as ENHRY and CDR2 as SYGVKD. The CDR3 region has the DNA TGTGCCATCAGTTGGGCCGCCTATGGCTACACCTTC. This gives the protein CAISWAAYGYTF.

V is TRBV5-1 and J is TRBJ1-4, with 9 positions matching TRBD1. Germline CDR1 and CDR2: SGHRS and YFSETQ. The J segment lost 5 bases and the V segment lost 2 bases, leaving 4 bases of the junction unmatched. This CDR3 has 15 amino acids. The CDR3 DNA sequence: TGCGCCAGCAGCTTCAGGACAGGGGAGAATGAAAAACTGTTTTTT. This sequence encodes CASSFRTGENEKLFF.